This entry features one TCR beta chain sequence. Germline V gene lookup returns CDR1 MNHEY and CDR2 SVGEGT. The CDR3 has 17 residues. With 6 bases clipped from V and 6 bases from J, the junction kept 18 bases outside the gene matches. This record belongs to a study of blood T cell repertoires in COVID-19. Study in general: Both acute and convalescent COVID-19 samples were obtained from the United States, Italy and Spain. PBMCs, B-cell-depleted T cells, or T cells were the source of the cDNA or gDNA that made up the material.

TCRdb's table, derived via immunoSEQ multiplex PCR, lists solely in-frame clones and lacks some. This sample carries over 250,000 clones, over 75% of them seen once, and the ten largest clones take roughly 2.3%. Cohort 3 recovery required two negative PCRs, clearance, or symptom resolution. V usage is TRBV6-2 or TRBV6-3 and J usage is TRBJ2-7, with 9 bases aligning to TRBD1. The TCR comes from a woman under 30 who had recovered from COVID-19. Sequenced input: PBMCs or T cells enriched from blood (not recorded which). The CDR3 region is CASSKSIRQGGTLEQYF. In DNA, the CDR3 is TGTGCCAGCAGCAAATCAATTCGACAGGGGGGAACTCTCGAGCAGTACTTC.